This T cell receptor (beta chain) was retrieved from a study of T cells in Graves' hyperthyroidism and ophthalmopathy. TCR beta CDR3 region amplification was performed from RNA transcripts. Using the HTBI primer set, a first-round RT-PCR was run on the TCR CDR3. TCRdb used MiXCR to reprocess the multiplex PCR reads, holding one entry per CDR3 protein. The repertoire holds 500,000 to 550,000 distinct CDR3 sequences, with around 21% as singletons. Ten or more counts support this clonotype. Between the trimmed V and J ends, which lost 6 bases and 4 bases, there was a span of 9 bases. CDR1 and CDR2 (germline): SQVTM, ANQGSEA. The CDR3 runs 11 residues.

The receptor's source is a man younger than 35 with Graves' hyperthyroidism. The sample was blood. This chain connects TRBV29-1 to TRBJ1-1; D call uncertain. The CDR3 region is CSVRVATEAFF. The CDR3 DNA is TGCAGCGTCCGGGTAGCCACTGAAGCTTTCTTT.